This T cell receptor beta chain comes out of a study of blood T cells in healthy people across ages. Across the whole study: Template switching picked up about one barcoded beta molecule for each two T cells.

Findings of the study overall: Naive CD4+ cells and diversity were both higher in long-lived donors than in aged donors.

In its sample, this clonotype was seen many times. Its antigen is unidentified. For every donor, a draw yielded roughly 9.3 milliliters of peripheral blood. A sample-barcoded 5' primer and a J-beta primer mix were used in a second PCR of about 6 to 11 cycles. Each of the cDNA molecules was tagged by a template-switch adaptor with 12 random nucleotides. TCRdb re-analysed the 5' RACE reads in MiXCR, keeping a single row per CDR3 protein. Among 1,800,000 or so distinct CDR3 sequences, about two fifths were seen once, and the ten largest hold approximately 22%. From germline, CDR1 is LGHNA and CDR2 YSLEER. CDR3 length: 17 residues. V was pared by 0 bases and J by 4 bases, with 16 bases between.

Sequenced sample: blood. This TCR was sampled from a human donor in good health. The chain links TRBV4-3 to TRBJ2-1; a possible D gene is TRBD1 (6 bases). CDR3 nucleotides: TGCGCCAGCAGCCAAGACCTCCCCAGGGGAAAATACAATGAGCAGTTCTTC. Protein sequence: CASSQDLPRGKYNEQFF.